This T cell receptor beta chain was recorded in a study of cytomegalovirus exposure and HLA in healthy donors. General study findings and limits: Listed as cytomegalovirus-associated were over 150 TCR beta chains.

Trimming took off 3 bases at V and 4 bases at J, with 15 bases between the two ends. CDR1 LNHDA and CDR2 SQIVND come from the germline V gene (reference sequence). This CDR3 contains 15 residues. On this clone: Its antigen is unknown.

The PCR contained 60 Vbeta and 13 Jbeta primers. Here immunoSEQ multiplex PCR was the method, and the copy in TCRdb shows in-frame clones only, minus some. The sample holds about 78,000 clones; over 60% are singletons and the top ten take under 1.2%. The rearrangement uses TRBV19 and TRBJ1-2, with D tentatively TRBD1 (5 bases). The TCR originated in a male donor in good health and CMV-seronegative. The sequencing sample was made of PBMCs. In nucleotides, the CDR3 is TGTGCCAGTAGTATTGCCCACCCCGGGGGCTATGGCTACACCTTC. Protein product: CASSIAHPGGYGYTF. The entire variable domain, with the rest obtained from reference TRBV19 and TRBJ1-2, is as follows: DGGITQSPKYLFRKEGQNVTLSCEQNLNHDAMYWYRQDPGQGLRLIYYSQIVNDFQKGDIAEGYSVSREKKESFPLTVTSAQKNPTAFYLCASSIAHPGGYGYTFGSGTRLTVV.